The sequence of this TCR beta chain was determined in a study of early T cells in non-severe SARS-CoV-2 infection. One entry per CDR3 protein results from TCRdb running MiXCR on the 5' RACE reads. The data contain tens of thousands of distinct CDR3 sequences, roughly 7.7% of them singletons. This clonotype showed up many times. This CDR3 spans 11 amino acids. Trimming shortened V by 4 bases and J by 5 bases, and 5 bases separated the two germline ends. Germline CDR1 is SNHLY and CDR2 is FYNNEI. The rearrangement joins TRBV2 to TRBJ2-5; D is uncertain. The TCR sequence derives from an adult who was a healthcare worker with PCR-confirmed SARS-CoV-2 infection or an uninfected control (not recorded which). Sequenced material: whole blood. The CDR3 protein is CASSVEETQYF. The CDR3 coding sequence is TGTGCCAGCAGTGTTGAGGAGACCCAGTACTTC.